Shown below are 9 T cell receptor beta chains from a single sample sequenced in a study of early T cells in non-severe SARS-CoV-2 infection. TCRdb independently ran MiXCR on the 5' RACE reads; one entry per CDR3 protein. The sample lists tens of thousands of distinct CDR3 sequences; 11% were seen once. Sequences were obtained from whole blood. The receptors originated from an adult who was a healthcare worker with PCR-confirmed SARS-CoV-2 infection or an uninfected control (not recorded which).

This clonotype ranks as medium-sized. The chain has TRBV7-3 and TRBJ2-7; D is perhaps TRBD1 or TRBD2 (5 bases each). Germline V gives CDR1 SGHTA, CDR2 FQGTGA. The CDR3 extends over 13 amino acids. Trimming pared 5 bases from V and 6 bases from J, leaving 14 bases between. This CDR3 reads CASSVQGDSEQYF. As DNA, the CDR3 is TGTGCCAGCAGCGTCCAGGGAGACAGCGAGCAGTACTTC.

There are a few counts of this clonotype. The J gene is TRBJ2-3, the V gene TRBV29-1; D remains ambiguous. Per the germline V gene, CDR1 is SQVTM and CDR2 is ANQGSEA. There are 12 residues in the CDR3. Trimming stripped 7 bases from V and 2 bases from J, with 10 bases between. The CDR3 DNA follows: TGCAGCGCCCCAGAGGACACAGATACGCAGTATTTT. This codes for CSAPEDTDTQYF.

This clonotype was seen many times. The chain is built from TRBV20-1 and TRBJ2-7, with 8 nucleotides matching TRBD2. V trimming: 3 bases; J trimming: 0 bases; junction bases outside the gene matches: 13. The CDR3 runs 17 residues. Per the germline V gene, CDR1 is DFQATT and CDR2 is SNEGSKA (reference sequence). The DNA for the CDR3 is TGCAGTGCTAGCCAGCGGGGGCTTCGGTCCACCTCCTACGAGCAGTACTTC. It encodes CSASQRGLRSTSYEQYF.

This clonotype appeared many times. The chain recombines TRBV19 with TRBJ2-3; the D gene is possibly TRBD1 (5 bases). The CDR3 covers 14 residues. Trimming took 0 bases from V and 3 from J, leaving 7 bases between them. CDR1 and CDR2 (germline): LNHDA, SQIVND (reference sequence). CDR3: CASSIDRQTDTQYF. In DNA form, the CDR3 reads TGTGCCAGTAGTATAGATCGACAGACAGATACGCAGTATTTT.

The rearrangement links TRBV5-4 to TRBJ2-1; D is perhaps TRBD1 or TRBD2 (7 bases each). Germline assignment: CDR1 SGHNT and CDR2 YYREEE (reference sequence). Trimming stripped 4 bases from V and 0 bases from J, with 14 bases between. The CDR3 loop spans 16 amino acids. The chain's CDR3 is CASSPGGGGSYNEQFF. In nucleotides, the CDR3 is TGTGCCAGCAGCCCAGGGGGGGGAGGCTCCTACAATGAGCAGTTCTTC.

This clonotype has ten or more counts. The chain joins TRBV24-1 to TRBJ2-3; D gene ambiguous. CDR3 size: 13 residues. Germline loops: CDR1 KGHDR, CDR2 SFDVKD. Deletions cut 5 bases from V and 0 bases from J, with 5 bases between. The CDR3 sequence: CATSGDSTDTQYF. DNA of the CDR3: TGTGCCACCAGTGGAGACAGCACAGATACGCAGTATTTT.

This clonotype was seen a single time. The junction and the germline gene differ at one end; a read error may be behind it. The chain uses TRBV7-6 and TRBJ2-3, with 9 bases fitting TRBD1. The germline CDR1 and CDR2 sequences are SGHVS and FNYEAQ. CDR3 size: 15 residues. The CDR3 DNA follows: TGTGTCAGCAGCTCGGGACAGGGCAGGACAGATACGCAGTATTTT. Its protein is CVSSSGQGRTDTQYF.

A few counts support this clonotype. V is TRBV30 and J is TRBJ1-4, with D maybe TRBD1 (5 bases). CDR1 and CDR2 (germline): GTSNPN, SVGIG (reference sequence). Trimming left V 7 bases short and J 5 bases short, with 14 bases between. The CDR3 totals 13 residues. CDR3 loop: CASPGGDNEKLFF. CDR3 bases: TGTGCCTCCCCTGGGGGGGACAATGAAAAACTGTTTTTT.

This clonotype showed up just a few times. The gene calls are TRBV20-1 and TRBJ2-5, with D maybe TRBD1 (5 bases). V lost 0 bases to trimming and J lost 2 bases, with 13 bases between them. Germline V gene lookup returns CDR1 DFQATT and CDR2 SNEGSKA (reference sequence). CDR3 length: 15 amino acids. This CDR3 is CSARDLRQGQETQYF. The CDR3 nucleotides read TGCAGTGCTAGAGATTTACGGCAGGGACAAGAGACCCAGTACTTC.